This TCR beta chain is from a study of OX40 agonist ivuxolimab in advanced cancers. Background for the entire study: The costimulatory receptor OX40 (CD134) was targeted by ivuxolimab, a fully human IgG2 agonistic monoclonal antibody. Intravenous ivuxolimab was administered to patients every 2 weeks at six dose levels: 0.01, 0.1, 0.3, 1.5, 3 and 10 mg/kg. Of the approximately 53 patients in dose escalation, about 20 had hepatocellular carcinoma, some 15 had melanoma, 9 had renal cell carcinoma and 9 had head and neck cancer. The dose-escalation cohort was around 83% male with a mean age of about 58 years, ranging from about 20 to 85. Prior anti-PD-1, anti-PD-L1 or anti-CTLA-4 therapy was permitted, and checkpoint inhibitors had been received by 40% to 50% of dose-escalation patients. Three dose-escalation patients achieved partial responses, one with hepatocellular carcinoma and two with cutaneous melanoma. Peripheral TCRbeta sequencing aimed to test whether ivuxolimab altered TCR sequence diversity and caused clonal T-cell expansion. The paper covers the monotherapy dose-escalation part of the phase I ivuxolimab trial, which included N = 52 patients. Study-wide findings and limitations: At doses from 0.1 to 3.0 mg/kg, clonal expansion was seen in both CD4+ and CD8+ blood T cells between baseline and week 6. Antigen specificity was not determined for the clonally expanded peripheral T cells. On average, CD8+ T cells showed more expanded clones than CD4+ T cells after ivuxolimab. Partial responders in the 0.1-3.0 mg/kg groups had among the lowest normalized peripheral clonal expansion, especially among CD8+ T cells. Low levels of normalized T-cell clonal expansion were also seen in some patients who did not respond.

To sequence the TCRbeta CDR3 region, genomic DNA was isolated from the sorted cells. TCRbeta CDR3 regions were sequenced using the immunoSEQ Assay. TCRdb re-hosts the immuneACCESS table, in-frame sequences only. Its copies lack some clones; in the studies checked, an unresolved V gene accounts for under half of them, and the cause for the rest is not known. The sample table records tens of thousands of clones; roughly 87% of these occur just once. About 1.3% of the sample belongs to the ten largest clones. Between the V and J ends, shortened by 8 bases and 0 bases respectively, the junction contains 10 bases. Including cysteine and phenylalanine, the CDR3 has 13 amino acids. Only the CDR3 DNA is retained, 39 bases long and in frame from the first base. From a lookup of the germline V gene (reference sequence), CDR1 and CDR2 are WNHNN and SYGVQD. The sample holds a few counts of this clone. No antigen is known for it. Base qualities are missing; no much larger clone stands one base away.

Patients with autoimmune disease history or receiving systemic immunosuppression were excluded from the trial. Peripheral blood for TCR sequencing was drawn from every dose cohort at baseline, at cycle 4 day 1 and at cycle 7 day 1. Samples were obtained from an open-label, multicenter, first-in-human phase I dose-escalation trial of ivuxolimab. The trial enrolled adults with locally advanced or metastatic head and neck squamous cell, hepatocellular, melanoma or renal cell carcinoma. Before TCR sequencing, CD4+ T cells and CD8+ T cells from peripheral blood were sorted into separate populations. The sequence was obtained from an adult with an advanced solid tumor such as melanoma, head and neck, liver or kidney cancer. Sample: CD4+ or CD8+ T cells sorted from blood, taken in a trial of the OX40 agonist ivuxolimab. The chain is assembled from TRBV10-1 and TRBJ1-1, and TRBD1 may be the D gene, going by 5 matching bases. The CDR3 amino acid sequence is: CASQGRLNTEAFF. The DNA reads TGCGCCAGCCAGGGACGCCTGAACACTGAAGCTTTCTTT.